These T cell receptor beta chains were read from a single sample in a study of CD8 T cells in ankylosing spondylitis. Each CDR3 protein is one row after TCRdb ran MiXCR on the 5' RACE reads. Of about 130,000 distinct CDR3 sequences listed, roughly 6.6% are singletons. The sample consisted of blood, either unsorted or a sorted T cell fraction (not recorded which). Receptor source: a male donor with ankylosing spondylitis or in good health (not recorded which). CDR3s include the opening cysteine and the closing phenylalanine or tryptophan. The D gene is left open where the match is weak. A clone size is listed for some rows: how often the clone was seen (once, few, many), or a class if it is expanded.

V	size	J	D	CDR3	DNA
TRBV7-2	.	TRBJ2-2	.	CASSLRRPNTGELFF	TGTGCCAGCAGCCTGCGGCGGCCGAACACCGGGGAGCTGTTTTTT
TRBV20-1	many	TRBJ2-7	TRBD2	CSARSLAGEVYDEQYF	TGCAGTGCTAGATCTTTGGCGGGAGAGGTTTACGACGAGCAGTACTTC
TRBV5-1	many	TRBJ2-1	.	CASSQSPSYNEQFF	TGCGCCAGCAGCCAGAGTCCATCCTACAATGAGCAGTTCTTC
TRBV10-3	many	TRBJ2-7	TRBD2	CAISESDYTSGDPYEQYF	TGTGCCATCAGTGAATCAGACTATACTAGCGGGGACCCCTACGAGCAGTACTTC
TRBV5-1	.	TRBJ1-5	.	CASSPTGNSNQPQHF	TGCGCCAGCAGCCCAACAGGAAATAGCAATCAGCCCCAGCATTTT
TRBV9	many	TRBJ1-3	.	CASSVATTGNTIYF	TGTGCCAGCAGCGTAGCGACGACTGGAAACACCATATATTTT
TRBV12-3/TRBV12-4	many	TRBJ1-1	.	CASSGGGNTEAFF	TGTGCCAGCAGTGGAGGGGGGAACACTGAAGCTTTCTTT
TRBV12-3/TRBV12-4	many	TRBJ2-5	.	CASSSEEDGTQYF	TGTGCCAGCAGTTCCGAAGAAGACGGGACCCAGTACTTC
TRBV19	.	TRBJ2-3	TRBD1	CASSAGTGEIYTQYF	TGTGCCAGTAGCGCCGGGACAGGGGAAATATATACGCAGTATTTT
TRBV6-5	many	TRBJ2-7	.	CASSYSNSGGLEQYF	TGTGCCAGCAGTTACTCGAACAGCGGCGGGCTCGAGCAGTACTTC
TRBV20-1	many	TRBJ2-3	.	CSARDDGLKDTQYF	TGCAGTGCTAGAGATGATGGGCTGAAAGATACGCAGTATTTT
TRBV9	.	TRBJ2-5	.	CASSGQGTWGSQYF	TGTGCCAGCAGCGGACAAGGGACCTGGGGTTCCCAGTACTTC
TRBV12-3/TRBV12-4	many	TRBJ2-2	.	CASSLASGAPNTGELFF	TGTGCCAGCAGTTTAGCATCGGGAGCTCCGAACACCGGGGAGCTGTTTTTT
TRBV2	many	TRBJ2-2	.	CASSDTSSPDTGELFF	TGTGCCAGCAGTGATACCTCTAGCCCCGACACCGGGGAGCTGTTTTTT
TRBV7-9	many	TRBJ1-2	TRBD1	CASSSGQFYGYTF	TGTGCCAGCAGCTCGGGACAGTTCTATGGCTACACCTTC
TRBV12-3/TRBV12-4	many	TRBJ2-1	TRBD2	CASSSGDYNYNEQFF	TGTGCCAGCAGTTCCGGGGACTATAACTACAATGAGCAGTTCTTC